The subject of this entry is one TCR beta chain. The antigen remains unidentified. This entry belongs to a study of glioma-infiltrating T cells. Notes on the study in general: Gliomas, especially low-grade, showed above-expected tissue-blood divergence; non-neoplastic patients showed below. Very few CDR3 sequences were shared between tissue and blood.

The iRepertoire nested amplicon-rescue multiplex PCR amplified TCR alpha and beta CDR3s from RNA. Input was roughly 85-450 ng of tissue mRNA or PBMC total RNA. Via MiXCR, TCRdb re-called the multiplex PCR reads, giving one row per CDR3 protein. In the table there are about 210,000 distinct CDR3 sequences, around 32% of which are singletons. This CDR3 is 13 amino acids long. V was pared by 0 bases and J by 7 bases, with 8 bases between. Germline lookup yields CDR1 SGHRS and CDR2 YFSETQ. The receptor was isolated from a human donor with low-grade glioma or glioblastoma, undergoing nonglioma brain surgery, or in good health (not recorded which). Sequences were obtained from glioma tissue, nonneoplastic brain tissue, or PBMCs (not recorded which). V usage is TRBV5-1 and J usage is TRBJ2-1; TRBD2 is a possible D gene (5 bases). The CDR3 region has the DNA TGCGCCAGCAGCTTGGTACTAGAAAATGAGCAGTTCTTC. It is translated as CASSLVLENEQFF.